These T cell receptor beta chains were read from a single sample in a study of blood T cell repertoires in COVID-19. TCRdb's table, derived via immunoSEQ multiplex PCR, lists solely in-frame clones and lacks some. The sample contains roughly 100,000 clones, approximately 80% of which appear only once. Input material: peripheral blood. The source is a man aged 80 or over with COVID-19, enrolled during active disease. Each CDR3 is given with its conserved first and last residue. A D gene is named only where the DNA matches it firmly. A clone size is listed for some rows: how often the clone was seen (once, few, many), or a class if it is expanded.

clone_size: -
j_call: TRBJ2-7
d_call: TRBD1
v_call: TRBV28
cdr3_aa: CASSFPTGTYEQYF
cdr3_nt: TGTGCCAGCAGTTTCCCGACAGGGACCTACGAGCAGTACTTC

clone_size: -
j_call: TRBJ2-3
d_call: TRBD1
v_call: TRBV28
cdr3_aa: CASSLTGQGWNTQYF
cdr3_nt: TGTGCCAGCAGTTTAACGGGACAGGGGTGGAATACGCAGTATTTT

clone_size: once
j_call: TRBJ2-2
d_call: TRBD1
v_call: TRBV6-5
cdr3_aa: CASSYDRGRTGELFF
cdr3_nt: TGTGCCAGCAGTTACGACAGGGGGAGGACCGGGGAGCTGTTTTTT

clone_size: many
j_call: TRBJ2-1
d_call: -
v_call: TRBV5-1
cdr3_aa: CASSLEAGSYNEQFF
cdr3_nt: TGCGCCAGCAGCTTGGAGGCAGGGTCCTACAATGAGCAGTTCTTC

clone_size: -
j_call: TRBJ2-7
d_call: -
v_call: TRBV19
cdr3_aa: CASSISAGFAYEQYF
cdr3_nt: TGTGCCAGTAGTATAAGCGCAGGGTTCGCCTACGAGCAGTACTTC

clone_size: -
j_call: TRBJ1-2
d_call: TRBD1
v_call: TRBV3-1/TRBV3-2
cdr3_aa: CASSQADRGGGYTF
cdr3_nt: TGTGCCAGCAGCCAGGCGGACAGGGGCGGTGGCTACACCTTC

clone_size: -
j_call: TRBJ1-5
d_call: TRBD1
v_call: TRBV5-8
cdr3_aa: CASSLPGQVYNQPQHF
cdr3_nt: TGTGCCAGCAGCTTGCCGGGACAGGTCTACAATCAGCCCCAGCATTTT

clone_size: -
j_call: TRBJ2-1
d_call: -
v_call: TRBV18
cdr3_aa: CASSPRARANEQFF
cdr3_nt: TGTGCCAGCTCACCACGAGCCAGGGCCAATGAGCAGTTCTTC

clone_size: -
j_call: TRBJ1-1
d_call: -
v_call: TRBV5-1
cdr3_aa: CASSSLLNTEAFF
cdr3_nt: TGCGCCAGCAGCTCACTATTGAACACTGAAGCTTTCTTT

clone_size: once
j_call: TRBJ2-1
d_call: TRBD2
v_call: TRBV4-2
cdr3_aa: CASSQDSLAGGGEQFF
cdr3_nt: TGTGCCAGCAGCCAAGATAGTCTAGCGGGAGGGGGTGAGCAGTTCTTC

clone_size: -
j_call: TRBJ2-7
d_call: TRBD1
v_call: TRBV6-5
cdr3_aa: CASRFTGDYEQYF
cdr3_nt: TGTGCCAGCAGATTTACAGGGGACTACGAGCAGTACTTC

clone_size: once
j_call: TRBJ2-1
d_call: TRBD2
v_call: TRBV5-4
cdr3_aa: CASSLGGGRSPSSYNEQFF
cdr3_nt: TGTGCCAGCAGCTTGGGGGGCGGGAGGTCTCCTAGCTCCTACAATGAGCAGTTCTTC

clone_size: -
j_call: TRBJ1-5
d_call: TRBD1
v_call: TRBV30
cdr3_aa: CAWQGAGQPQHF
cdr3_nt: TGTGCCTGGCAGGGGGCAGGGCAGCCCCAGCATTTT

clone_size: -
j_call: TRBJ2-2
d_call: TRBD1
v_call: TRBV30
cdr3_aa: CAWIPLGTGSPGELFF
cdr3_nt: TGTGCCTGGATCCCTCTGGGGACAGGGTCCCCCGGGGAGCTGTTTTTT

clone_size: -
j_call: TRBJ1-3
d_call: -
v_call: TRBV7-9
cdr3_aa: CASTFGGSGNTIYF
cdr3_nt: TGTGCCAGCACCTTCGGGGGCTCTGGAAACACCATATATTTT

clone_size: -
j_call: TRBJ2-7
d_call: -
v_call: TRBV29-1
cdr3_aa: CSVEGKGHYEQYF
cdr3_nt: TGCAGCGTTGAAGGAAAGGGGCACTACGAGCAGTACTTC

clone_size: -
j_call: TRBJ2-5
d_call: -
v_call: TRBV29-1
cdr3_aa: CSVEYGGETQYF
cdr3_nt: TGCAGCGTTGAGTACGGCGGAGAGACCCAGTACTTC

clone_size: -
j_call: TRBJ2-3
d_call: TRBD2
v_call: TRBV5-8
cdr3_aa: CASSSGLAGGADTQYF
cdr3_nt: TGTGCCAGCAGCTCGGGACTAGCGGGGGGGGCAGATACGCAGTATTTT

clone_size: -
j_call: TRBJ2-7
d_call: TRBD1
v_call: TRBV6-5
cdr3_aa: CASSYSGQGAIEQYF
cdr3_nt: TGTGCCAGCAGTTACTCCGGACAGGGGGCGATAGAGCAGTACTTC

clone_size: -
j_call: TRBJ1-6
d_call: -
v_call: TRBV5-4
cdr3_aa: CASSLFGLGGHNSPLHF
cdr3_nt: TGTGCCAGCAGCTTGTTTGGCCTCGGCGGGCATAATTCACCCCTCCACTTT

clone_size: -
j_call: TRBJ2-7
d_call: -
v_call: TRBV2
cdr3_aa: CASSVPPGAAAYEQYF
cdr3_nt: TGTGCCAGCAGTGTTCCCCCAGGGGCGGCCGCCTACGAGCAGTACTTC

clone_size: -
j_call: TRBJ1-1
d_call: TRBD1
v_call: TRBV5-1
cdr3_aa: CASTPGGGMNTEAFF
cdr3_nt: TGCGCCAGCACCCCAGGGGGCGGCATGAACACTGAAGCTTTCTTT

clone_size: -
j_call: TRBJ1-1
d_call: TRBD1
v_call: TRBV5-4
cdr3_aa: CASSLGYRGPTEAFF
cdr3_nt: TGTGCCAGCAGCTTGGGGTACAGGGGGCCCACTGAAGCTTTCTTT

clone_size: -
j_call: TRBJ2-3
d_call: -
v_call: TRBV18
cdr3_aa: CASSPQGRGDTQYF
cdr3_nt: TGTGCCAGCTCACCTCAGGGGAGGGGAGATACGCAGTATTTT

clone_size: -
j_call: TRBJ2-2
d_call: TRBD2
v_call: TRBV5-4
cdr3_aa: CASSSPTSGTGELFF
cdr3_nt: TGTGCCAGCAGCTCCCCGACTAGCGGGACCGGGGAGCTGTTTTTT